This TCR beta chain was observed in a study of T cell changes during pregnancy in multiple sclerosis. V was clipped by 3 bases and J by 4 bases, with 6 bases between them. This CDR3 region has 12 residues. CDR1 is SGHAT, CDR2 FQNNGV, per germline. Produced via immunoSEQ multiplex PCR; TCRdb's table is partial and in-frame only. The table records tens of thousands of clones, about 94% of them present only once. This sequence joins TRBV11-2 and TRBJ1-1; D may be TRBD1 (5 bases). The TCR originated in a female donor in good health, enrolled as a control in a pregnancy study. Material: peripheral blood, obtained in the first trimester of pregnancy. The CDR3 protein is CASSLDTTEAFF. CDR3 in DNA: TGTGCCAGCAGCTTGGACACCACTGAAGCTTTCTTT.